The 20 T cell receptor beta chains below come from one sample, sequenced in a study of T cell repertoires in cytomegalovirus infection. TCRdb fed the reads into MiXCR, producing one record per CDR3 protein. The sample lists over 150,000 distinct CDR3 sequences; roughly 17% were seen once. The sequenced material came from CD8+ T cells from PBMCs. Source of these receptors: a human donor in good health (CMV status not recorded). Some clones in this sample may be carry-over from other donors' samples.

This clonotype showed up just once. This chain joins TRBV11-2 and TRBJ2-7; D call uncertain. The CDR3 loop spans 13 amino acids. V shed 5 bases and J shed 3 bases, with 11 bases lying between them. Germline V CDR1 and CDR2: SGHAT, FQNNGV. This CDR3 reads CASSGTYRYEQYF. In DNA, the CDR3 is TGTGCCAGCAGCGGAACCTACCGCTACGAGCAGTACTTC. Combining the CDR3 with reference TRBV11-2 and TRBJ2-7 gives the whole variable domain EAGVAQSPRYKIIEKRQSVAFWCNPISGHATLYWYQQILGQGPKLLIQFQNNGVVDDSQLPKDRFSAERLKGVDSTLKIQPAKLEDSAVYLCASSGTYRYEQYFGPGTRLTVT.

At least ten counts were recorded for this clonotype. V gene TRBV7-8 combines with J gene TRBJ2-7, with a weak D call TRBD2 (6 bases). V was pared by 3 bases and J by 3 bases, with 9 bases between. Germline CDR1 reads SGHVS; CDR2 reads FQNEAQ. This CDR3 region has 13 residues. The CDR3 nucleotides read TGTGCCAGCAGCTTCCGAGCGGGCTACGAGCAGTACTTC. It specifies CASSFRAGYEQYF.

This chain connects TRBV4-1 to TRBJ1-6, with 10 bases aligning to TRBD1. Per germline, CDR1 MGHRA and CDR2 YSYEKL. With V trimmed by 4 bases and J by 8 bases, 2 bases remained unmatched. The CDR3 is 14 amino acids. CDR3 bases: TGCGCCAGCAGCCGGGACAGGGGAGATTCACCCCTCCACTTT. It is translated as CASSRDRGDSPLHF.

This clonotype was seen only a few times. The chain combines TRBV18 with TRBJ1-5; D is possibly TRBD1 (6 bases). V was trimmed by 1 base and J by 3 bases, leaving 16 bases between them. Looked up from germline, CDR1 is KGHSH and CDR2 is LQKENI. CDR3 length: 17 residues. The CDR3 bases are TGTGCCAGCTCACCACTCCCAGGGGCAGTTTACAATCAGCCCCAGCATTTT. Translation gives CASSPLPGAVYNQPQHF.

This chain joins TRBV9 and TRBJ2-1, with 8 positions matching TRBD1. Trimming cost V 4 bases and J 7 bases; bases outside gene matches: 4. This CDR3 comprises 13 residues. Germline V gives CDR1 SGDLS, CDR2 YYNGEE. The CDR3 DNA reads as TGTGCCAGCAGCCCGAGACAGGGGAATGAGCAGTTCTTC. Its translation is CASSPRQGNEQFF.

This clonotype was seen a few times. J is TRBJ2-3 and V is TRBV12-3 or TRBV12-4; possibly TRBD1 or TRBD2 for D (5 bases each). Trimming took off 5 bases at V and 6 bases at J, with 15 bases between the two ends. This CDR3 comprises 14 residues. Written as DNA, the CDR3 is TGTGCCAGCAGTCCTGGGGGTAGCTTGGATACGCAGTATTTT. Protein: CASSPGGSLDTQYF.

The genes are TRBV12-3 or TRBV12-4 and TRBJ2-7; either TRBD1 or TRBD2 may fit D (6 bases each). Trimming removed 4 bases at V and 2 bases at J, with 9 bases between. This CDR3 region has 13 residues. CDR3 loop: CASSSGAPYEQYF. Here the CDR3 DNA reads TGTGCCAGCAGTTCGGGGGCCCCCTACGAGCAGTACTTC.

The rearrangement uses TRBV7-8 and TRBJ2-1; perhaps TRBD1 as D (6 bases). V lost 8 bases to trimming and J lost 6 bases, with 11 bases between them. CDR3 length: 12 amino acids. Germline V CDR1 and CDR2: SGHVS, FQNEAQ. CDR3: CASWGPGNEQFF. The CDR3 nucleotides read TGTGCCAGCTGGGGGCCAGGCAATGAGCAGTTCTTC.

As to this clonotype: It may be a read error: a sequence one base away is much more abundant. J is TRBJ1-1 and V is TRBV7-8; no definite D call. Germline V gene lookup returns CDR1 SGHVS and CDR2 FQNEAQ. The germline V and J ends were trimmed by 4 bases and 1 base, with 4 bases remaining between them. This CDR3 spans 12 amino acids. CDR3: CASSSENTEAFF. Written as DNA, the CDR3 is TGTGCCAGCAGCTCAGAGAACACTGAAGCTTTCTTT.

This clonotype was counted between two and nine times. The chain recombines TRBV7-6 with TRBJ1-5, with a tentative D call TRBD1 (6 bases). Trimming removed 5 bases from V and 0 bases from J, with 14 bases in between. This CDR3 is built from 16 residues. The germline gives CDR1 SGHVS, CDR2 FNYEAQ. The CDR3 sequence is CASSDETGPSNQPQHF. CDR3 nucleotide sequence: TGTGCCAGCAGCGACGAGACAGGACCTAGCAATCAGCCCCAGCATTTT.

This chain links TRBV20-1 with TRBJ2-7, with 9 bases aligning to TRBD1. This CDR3 contains 15 residues. Germline V lookup: CDR1 DFQATT, CDR2 SNEGSKA (reference sequence). J gave up 5 bases and V 6 bases, and 14 bases lay outside the gene matches. In DNA, the CDR3 is TGCAGTGCGAGGGGCTGGGACAGGGTAACGAACGAGCAGTACTTC. This gives the protein CSARGWDRVTNEQYF.

For the CDR3, the DNA is TGTGCCAGCAGTTCCCACAGCTCAACTAATGAAAAACTGTTTTTT. It encodes CASSSHSSTNEKLFF. This chain joins TRBV6-1 and TRBJ1-4; D gene ambiguous. There are 15 residues in the CDR3. V lost 5 bases and J 0 bases, leaving 10 bases between the germline ends. Germline CDR1 is MNHNS and CDR2 is SASEGT.

The chain is built from TRBV27 and TRBJ2-4; D gene ambiguous. The CDR3 covers 13 residues. Germline assignment: CDR1 MNHEY and CDR2 SMNVEV (reference sequence). V lost 7 bases and J lost 0, with 7 bases in between. DNA for the CDR3: TGTGCCAGCATGAAACCAGCCAAAAACATTCAGTACTTC. Encoded protein: CASMKPAKNIQYF.

The CDR3 loop is CASSLSGGDYEQYF. Here the CDR3 DNA reads TGTGCCAGCAGCTTATCAGGAGGGGACTACGAGCAGTACTTC. The V call is TRBV7-6, the J call TRBJ2-7; tentative D call: TRBD2 (6 bases). The CDR3 length is 14 residues. The V end was cut by 2 bases, the J end by 3 bases, with 11 bases between. Germline-derived CDR1 and CDR2 are SGHVS and FNYEAQ.

The V gene is TRBV4-2, the J gene TRBJ1-2; D gene uncertain. The CDR3 sequence is 14 residues long. CDR1 and CDR2 (germline): LGHNA, YNFKEQ. V lost 5 bases and J lost 0, with 10 bases in between. CDR3 bases: TGTGCCAGCAGCGGAGCGGCCCCTAACTATGGCTACACCTTC. Encoded protein: CASSGAAPNYGYTF.

This chain joins TRBV6-2 or TRBV6-3 and TRBJ2-7; TRBD1 agrees at 8 bases. With 4 bases clipped from V and 3 bases from J, the junction kept 11 bases outside the gene matches. The germline CDR1 and CDR2 sequences are MNHEY and SVGEGT. The CDR3 spans 16 residues. CDR3 sequence reads: CASSSLRDRRYYEQYF. CDR3 nucleotides: TGTGCCAGCAGTTCCCTTAGGGACAGGCGATACTACGAGCAGTACTTC.

This clonotype showed up just a few times. The rearrangement links TRBV7-9 to TRBJ2-2, with D perhaps matching TRBD1 (6 bases). The CDR3 consists of 16 residues. V dropped 5 bases and J dropped 1 base, with 14 bases sitting between them. CDR1 and CDR2 (germline): SEHNR, FQNEAQ (reference sequence). The CDR3 sequence: CASSPTGHKNTGELFF. DNA for the CDR3: TGTGCCAGCAGCCCCACGGGACATAAGAACACCGGGGAGCTGTTTTTT.

The chain uses TRBV11-2 and TRBJ2-3, with D hard to call. CDR1 is SGHAT and CDR2 is FQNNGV in the germline V gene. The CDR3 is made up of 14 amino acids. Trimming stripped 1 base from V and 3 bases from J, with 8 bases between. CDR3: CASSLVAATDTQYF. The DNA of the CDR3 is TGTGCCAGCAGCTTAGTGGCAGCTACAGATACGCAGTATTTT. Filled out from reference TRBV11-2 and TRBJ2-3, the complete variable domain reads EAGVAQSPRYKIIEKRQSVAFWCNPISGHATLYWYQQILGQGPKLLIQFQNNGVVDDSQLPKDRFSAERLKGVDSTLKIQPAKLEDSAVYLCASSLVAATDTQYFGPGTRLTVL.

This clonotype was picked up a small number of times. The DNA for the CDR3 is TGTGCCATCACTGAACCTACACAAGAGACCCAGTACTTC. This gives the protein CAITEPTQETQYF. The J gene is TRBJ2-5, the V gene TRBV10-3; D gene uncertain. Germline CDR1 ENHRY, CDR2 SYGVKD. CDR3 length equals 13 residues. V was clipped by 7 bases and J by 2 bases, with 11 bases between them.

In its sample, this clonotype was seen a few times. The CDR3 DNA reads TGCAGCGTAATAACAGGGTTGGACTATGGCTACACCTTC. It yields the protein CSVITGLDYGYTF. The chain is built from TRBV29-1 and TRBJ1-2, with a possible D match to TRBD1 (6 bases). The germline V gene encodes CDR1 SQVTM and CDR2 ANQGSEA. The ends were cut back, 6 bases at V and 3 bases at J, with 14 bases in the middle. CDR3 length equals 13 residues.